One and the same sample provided the 5 T cell receptor beta chains below, sequenced in a study of CD8+CD57+ T cells in acquired aplastic anemia. For CDR3 and TCR beta VDJ profiling, genomic DNA was the template used. A single record per CDR3 protein comes from TCRdb applying MiXCR to the reads. The sample shows about 420,000 distinct CDR3 sequences, 60% to 80% of them seen only once. The sequencing input was sorted CD4+, CD8+, or CD8+CD57+ T cells (not recorded which) from PBMCs. These receptors were obtained from a human donor in good health, serving as a control.

This clonotype has only a few counts. The chain is built from TRBV2 and TRBJ1-4; D might be TRBD1 (6 bases). V shed 3 bases and J shed 0 bases, with 8 bases lying between them. In germline, CDR1 is SNHLY, CDR2 FYNNEI. The CDR3 totals 15 residues. DNA of the CDR3: TGTGCCAGCAGTGATTGGACAGCAACTAATGAAAAACTGTTTTTT. Protein product: CASSDWTATNEKLFF.

Details on this clonotype: Lacking the conserved final phenylalanine or tryptophan, this CDR3 likely reflects a read error. No DNA is shown, since the ends of the CDR3 on it are uncertain; the CDR3 is the one TCRdb lists. This chain uses TRBV7-2 with TRBJ1-2. From its first to its last residue, the CDR3 has 13 amino acids. Germline CDR1 SGHTA, CDR2 FQGNSA. The chain's CDR3 is CASSFGQYEQYFG.

The rearrangement links TRBV20-1 to TRBJ1-1, with 9 positions matching TRBD1. Germline V gene data show CDR1 as DFQATT and CDR2 as SNEGSKA (reference sequence). V gave up 6 bases and J gave up 1 base; unmatched junction bases: 6. The CDR3 loop spans 14 amino acids. As DNA, the CDR3 is TGCAGTGCCGAGGACAGGGGAAAGAACACTGAAGCTTTCTTT. It encodes CSAEDRGKNTEAFF.

The chain has TRBV19 and TRBJ1-1, with D tentatively TRBD1 (6 bases). The CDR3 has 15 amino acids. V shed 3 bases and J shed 0 bases, with 11 bases lying between them. Per the germline V gene, CDR1 is LNHDA and CDR2 is SQIVND (reference sequence). For the CDR3, the DNA is TGTGCCAGTAGTATGAAGGAGGGGGTGAACACTGAAGCTTTCTTT. It specifies CASSMKEGVNTEAFF.

This clonotype was seen a few times. The chain is built from TRBV30 and TRBJ1-5; D not certain. Germline loops: CDR1 GTSNPN, CDR2 SVGIG (reference sequence). The CDR3 spans 13 residues. V was pared by 5 bases and J by 2 bases, with 10 bases between. The CDR3 DNA reads as TGTGCCTGGGGTATCCAGGGCAATCAGCCCCAGCATTTT. Protein product: CAWGIQGNQPQHF.